This TCR beta chain was identified in a study of blood T cells in healthy people across ages. CDR3 length: 18 residues. This clonotype has just a few counts. Through a sample-barcoded 5' primer and a J-beta primer mix, a second PCR was run for roughly 6 to 11 cycles. TCRdb analysed the 5' RACE reads with MiXCR anew, one entry per CDR3 protein. The table includes 650,000 to 1,000,000 distinct CDR3 sequences, 36% detected once. Input material: blood. The receptor was derived from a young man in good health. This sequence joins TRBV21-1 and TRBJ1-5; the DNA was not used to check the table's D call, TRBD1. TRBV21-1 is a known pseudogene. CDR3 bases: TGTGCCAGCAGCTGCCGGGACAGGGAGGTCAATAGCAATCAGCCCCAGCATTTT. Its protein product is CASSCRDREVNSNQPQHF.